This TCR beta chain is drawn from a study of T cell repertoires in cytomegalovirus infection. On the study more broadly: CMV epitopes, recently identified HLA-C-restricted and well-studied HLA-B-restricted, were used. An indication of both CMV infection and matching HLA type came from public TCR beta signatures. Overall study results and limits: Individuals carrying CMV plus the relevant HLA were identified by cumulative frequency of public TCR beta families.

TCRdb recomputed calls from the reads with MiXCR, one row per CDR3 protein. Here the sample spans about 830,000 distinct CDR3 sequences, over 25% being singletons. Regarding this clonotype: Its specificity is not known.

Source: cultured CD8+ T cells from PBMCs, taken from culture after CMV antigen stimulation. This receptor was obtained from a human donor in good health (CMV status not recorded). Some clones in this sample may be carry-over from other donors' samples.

DNA for the CDR3: TGTGCCATCACCGAGGGGGCCTTGAACACTGAAGCTTTCTTT. It yields the protein CAITEGALNTEAFF. V and J are TRBV10-3 and TRBJ1-1; TRBD1 matches at 7 bases. CDR1 is ENHRY, CDR2 SYGVKD, per germline. This CDR3 comprises 14 residues. The V gene end was trimmed by 7 bases and the J gene end by 0 bases; junction bases not matched to a gene: 5.